The 28 T cell receptor beta chains given below trace back to one sample, sequenced in a study of blood T cell repertoires in COVID-19 (dated by TCRdb to 2020 to 2022). Libraries were prepared through the immunoSEQ multiplex PCR assay. As stored in TCRdb, this immuneACCESS dataset retains in-frame rearrangements with V and J assigned. A fraction of the clones does not appear; measured against another copy, unresolved V genes explain less than half of the discrepancy, and the remainder lacks a known reason. Counted in this sample were fewer than 400,000 clones; around 85% of them appeared once. The top ten constitute roughly 3.6% of the sample. Sequencing was carried out using peripheral blood. These receptor sequences come from a woman between 18 and 29 years old with acute or convalescent COVID-19.

This chain joins TRBV5-4 and TRBJ1-2; possibly TRBD1 for D (6 bases). Trimming stripped 2 bases from V and 1 base from J, with 18 bases between. Germline values: CDR1 SGHNT, CDR2 YYREEE (reference sequence). CDR3 size: 17 residues. The DNA for the CDR3 is TGTGCCAGCAGCTTTATCGGTTCAGGGGAATTTAACTATGGCTACACCTTC. Translation: CASSFIGSGEFNYGYTF.

The J gene is TRBJ1-2, the V gene TRBV9, with D hard to call. The CDR3 has 13 residues. The ends were cut back, 4 bases at V and 8 bases at J, with 15 bases in the middle. From germline, CDR1 is SGDLS and CDR2 YYNGEE. The CDR3 protein is CASSPSERQGYTF. Written as DNA, the CDR3 is TGTGCCAGCAGCCCCTCTGAGAGGCAAGGCTACACCTTC. Filled out from reference TRBV9 and TRBJ1-2, the complete variable domain reads DSGVTQTPKHLITATGQRVTLRCSPRSGDLSVYWYQQSLDQGLQFLIQYYNGEERAKGNILERFSAQQFPDLHSELNLSSLELGDSALYFCASSPSERQGYTFGSGTRLTVV.

V is TRBV28 and J is TRBJ1-4; the match to TRBD1 covers 8 bases. The CDR3 sequence is 15 residues long. The J segment lost 5 bases and the V segment lost 5 bases, leaving 7 bases of the junction unmatched. Per germline, CDR1 MDHEN and CDR2 SYDVKM. This CDR3 is CASSDTGTGNEKLFF. CDR3 bases: TGTGCCAGCAGTGACACCGGGACAGGAAATGAAAAACTGTTTTTT.

On this clone itself: Its ends do not fully match the called genes, so a read error is possible. This chain joins TRBV28 and TRBJ2-7; perhaps TRBD2 as D (6 bases). Germline CDR1 MDHEN, CDR2 SYDVKM. The CDR3 runs to 14 residues. The CDR3 spells CASSLAGGEYVQYF. The DNA of the CDR3 is TGTGCCAGCAGTTTAGCCGGAGGGGAATACGTGCAGTACTTC.

The V and J genes are TRBV7-8 and TRBJ2-5, with TRBD1 matching over 8 bases. CDR3 length: 16 amino acids. J gave up 4 bases and V 1 base, and 8 bases lay outside the gene matches. In germline, CDR1 is SGHVS, CDR2 FQNEAQ. The CDR3 nucleotides are TGTGCCAGCAGCTTAGGCTCCAGGGGGCTGAGAGAGACCCAGTACTTC. Protein product: CASSLGSRGLRETQYF. Using reference TRBV7-8 and TRBJ2-5 for the parts outside the CDR3, the full variable domain is GAGVSQSPRYKVAKRGQDVALRCDPISGHVSLFWYQQALGQGPEFLTYFQNEAQLDKSGLPSDRFFAERPEGSVSTLKIQRTQQEDSAVYLCASSLGSRGLRETQYFGPGTRLLVL.

This clone was seen a handful of times. The V gene is TRBV3-1 (or the pseudogene TRBV3-2), the J gene TRBJ1-1, with a possible D match to TRBD1 (5 bases). The V and J ends lost 0 bases and 6 bases respectively, with 8 bases between them. CDR1 and CDR2 (germline): LGHDT, YNNKEL (reference sequence). This CDR3 region has 13 residues. The CDR3 reads CASSQDLQAEAFF. CDR3 coding DNA: TGTGCCAGCAGCCAAGATTTACAGGCTGAAGCTTTCTTT.

In this sample, this clone turned up once. This rearrangement joins TRBV19 to TRBJ1-4, with D perhaps TRBD1 (5 bases). Per germline, CDR1 LNHDA and CDR2 SQIVND (reference sequence). The CDR3 spans 16 residues. The V end lost 4 bases, the J end lost 3 bases, and 15 bases lay between the germline ends. The CDR3 DNA sequence: TGTGCCAGTAGTACGACAGCCTTTGTTTCTAATGAAAAACTGTTTTTT. This translates into CASSTTAFVSNEKLFF. Full variable domain (outside the CDR3, taken from reference TRBV19 and TRBJ1-4): DGGITQSPKYLFRKEGQNVTLSCEQNLNHDAMYWYRQDPGQGLRLIYYSQIVNDFQKGDIAEGYSVSREKKESFPLTVTSAQKNPTAFYLCASSTTAFVSNEKLFFGSGTQLSVL.

The chain has TRBV5-1 and TRBJ2-3; D remains unclear. V was pared by 1 base and J by 2 bases, with 5 bases between. The CDR3 spans 13 residues. Germline CDR1 is SGHRS and CDR2 is YFSETQ. CDR3 protein: CASSLFLTDTQYF. CDR3 DNA sequence: TGCGCCAGCAGCTTGTTCCTCACAGATACGCAGTATTTT.

The genes are TRBV5-1 and TRBJ2-2; D not resolved. V was pared by 0 bases and J by 0 bases, with 6 bases between. CDR1 SGHRS and CDR2 YFSETQ come from the germline V gene. The CDR3 is 15 amino acids. The CDR3, as DNA: TGCGCCAGCAGCTTGGACGGTACGAACACCGGGGAGCTGTTTTTT. Protein product: CASSLDGTNTGELFF.

In its sample, this clone was seen once. The chain has TRBV2 and TRBJ2-3; the match to TRBD1 covers 9 bases. Germline values: CDR1 SNHLY, CDR2 FYNNEI. With 1 base clipped from V and 3 bases from J, the junction kept 5 bases outside the gene matches. The CDR3 is 16 residues long. CDR3 protein: CASSEEQGAGTDTQYF. Here the CDR3 DNA reads TGTGCCAGCAGTGAAGAACAGGGGGCGGGGACAGATACGCAGTATTTT.

The chain is built from TRBV2 and TRBJ1-1; weak D call: TRBD1 (6 bases). The CDR3 runs to 13 residues. The germline gives CDR1 SNHLY, CDR2 FYNNEI. V lost 7 bases and J lost 0, with 9 bases in between. The CDR3 nucleotides are TGTGCCAGCACTGGACAGTTGAACACTGAAGCTTTCTTT. Translating it yields CASTGQLNTEAFF.

V usage is TRBV12-5 and J usage is TRBJ2-1; D unresolved. The V and J ends lost 1 base and 3 bases respectively, with 10 bases between them. CDR1 and CDR2 (germline): LGHNT, FRNRAP. The CDR3 consists of 15 residues. CDR3 DNA: TGTGCTAGTGGTTTGGACGCATCTATCTACAATGAGCAGTTCTTC. Protein: CASGLDASIYNEQFF.

The chain is built from TRBV6-5 and TRBJ1-2; 7 bases match TRBD1. The J segment lost 5 bases and the V segment lost 5 bases, leaving 8 bases of the junction unmatched. CDR1 and CDR2 from the germline V gene are MNHEY and SVGAGI. The CDR3 loop spans 14 amino acids. CDR3 region: CASSPGGLGYGYTF. The CDR3 nucleotides read TGTGCCAGCAGTCCAGGGGGTCTAGGGTATGGCTACACCTTC.

The V gene is TRBV7-9, the J gene TRBJ2-2; 11 bases are a match to TRBD2. The J segment lost 3 bases and the V segment lost 4 bases, leaving 1 base of the junction unmatched. Germline CDR1 reads SEHNR; CDR2 reads FQNEAQ (reference sequence). This CDR3 has 15 residues. This CDR3 is CASSSSGGHTGELFF. The CDR3 DNA follows: TGTGCCAGCAGCTCTAGCGGGGGGCACACCGGGGAGCTGTTTTTT.

The V gene is TRBV11-3, the J gene TRBJ2-3; unclear D gene. V lost 3 bases, J lost 3 bases, and 10 bases lay in between. The CDR3 runs 14 residues. Per germline, CDR1 SGHNT and CDR2 YENEEA. CDR3 coding DNA: TGTGCCAGCAGCTTGGGCCGAGTTACAGATACGCAGTATTTT. Protein product: CASSLGRVTDTQYF.

The genes are TRBV12-2 and TRBJ1-1. TRBV12-2 is a pseudogene locus. The CDR3 is 14 residues long. CDR3 loop: CASRFGVRGTEAFF. The CDR3, as DNA: TGTGCAAGTCGCTTCGGGGTACGAGGCACTGAAGCTTTCTTT.

J is TRBJ1-2 and V is TRBV7-9; D is undetermined. Germline loops: CDR1 SEHNR, CDR2 FQNEAQ (reference sequence). Trimming shortened V by 1 base and J by 1 base, and 7 bases separated the two germline ends. The CDR3 contains 14 residues. The CDR3, as DNA: TGTGCCAGCAGCTTAGACGGTATTAACTATGGCTACACCTTC. This encodes CASSLDGINYGYTF.

The chain is built from TRBV30 and TRBJ1-2; TRBD1 agrees at 8 bases. CDR1 is GTSNPN, CDR2 SVGIG, per germline (reference sequence). The CDR3 runs to 13 residues. Unmatched junction bases numbered 7, after V lost 2 bases and J lost 8 bases. CDR3 in DNA: TGTGCCTGGAGTCCAAGGACAGGGCGAGGCTACACCTTC. It specifies CAWSPRTGRGYTF. The full variable domain, in which reference TRBV30 and TRBJ1-2 provide the parts outside the CDR3, is SQTIHQWPATLVQPVGSPLSLECTVEGTSNPNLYWYRQAAGRGLQLLFYSVGIGQISSEVPQNLSASRPQDRQFILSSKKLLLSDSGFYLCAWSPRTGRGYTFGSGTRLTVV.

The V call is TRBV27, the J call TRBJ2-1; 9 positions agree with TRBD2. CDR3 size: 15 residues. Germline V CDR1 and CDR2: MNHEY, SMNVEV (reference sequence). The V gene end was trimmed by 2 bases and the J gene end by 7 bases; junction bases not matched to a gene: 6. CDR3: CASSLSPAGGNEQFF. The CDR3 DNA reads as TGTGCCAGCAGTTTAAGTCCAGCGGGAGGAAATGAGCAGTTCTTC.

This clone was recorded only once. The chain couples TRBV5-5 to TRBJ2-7, with D possibly being TRBD2 (5 bases). CDR3 length: 13 residues. Trimming pared 2 bases from V and 7 bases from J, leaving 13 bases between. CDR1 and CDR2 (germline): SGHKS, YYEKEE (reference sequence). This chain's CDR3 is CASSLNGPGEQYF. For the CDR3, the DNA is TGTGCCAGCAGCTTAAATGGACCGGGGGAGCAGTACTTC.

V is TRBV6-2 or TRBV6-3 and J is TRBJ2-7; tentative D call: TRBD1 (6 bases). Trimming cost V 2 bases and J 0 bases, with 11 bases left between them. The CDR3 totals 15 residues. Germline lookup yields CDR1 MNHEY and CDR2 SVGEGT. The CDR3 region is CASSYRGSSSYEQYF. The CDR3 bases are TGTGCCAGCAGTTACAGGGGGTCCAGCTCCTACGAGCAGTACTTC.

This clone was seen only once. The chain combines TRBV19 with TRBJ1-1, with TRBD1 matching over 10 bases. Trimming took 6 bases from V and 3 from J; bases not matched to a gene: 13. CDR1 is LNHDA, CDR2 SQIVND, per germline (reference sequence). This CDR3 region has 17 residues. CDR3 protein: CASSRRTGGFLHTEAFF. The CDR3 nucleotides read TGTGCCAGTAGCCGACGGACAGGGGGTTTCTTGCACACTGAAGCTTTCTTT.

The chain is built from TRBV6-1 and TRBJ1-4, with 7 bases lining up with TRBD1. Looked up from germline, CDR1 is MNHNS and CDR2 is SASEGT. Trimming removed 3 bases from V and 0 bases from J; junction bases left unmatched: 7. The CDR3 is 17 residues long. CDR3: CASSDPGQVATNEKLFF. CDR3 bases: TGTGCCAGCAGTGACCCAGGACAGGTAGCAACTAATGAAAAACTGTTTTTT.

The chain uses TRBV10-1 and TRBJ2-1; 8 bases are a match to TRBD2. Germline CDR1 reads WNHNN; CDR2 reads SYGVQD (reference sequence). V shed 6 bases and J 7 bases; nucleotides not matched to a gene: 8. The CDR3 spans 14 residues. The CDR3 DNA follows: TGCGCCAGCAGACCTGCTAGCGGGTCGAATGAGCAGTTCTTC. This encodes CASRPASGSNEQFF.

This chain uses TRBV10-3 with TRBJ1-1; TRBD1 matches 8 bases. Germline CDR1 is ENHRY and CDR2 is SYGVKD. The CDR3 consists of 13 residues. The V segment lost 8 bases and the J segment 7 bases; nucleotides outside the gene matches: 9. In DNA, the CDR3 is TGTGCCATCGCGGGAACAGGGGGGGATGAAGCTTTCTTT. Translated: CAIAGTGGDEAFF.

The gene calls are TRBV6-5 and TRBJ1-1; perhaps TRBD1 as D (5 bases). Germline CDR1 is MNHEY and CDR2 is SVGAGI. The germline V and J ends were trimmed by 6 bases and 7 bases, with 15 bases remaining between them. The CDR3 totals 13 residues. The CDR3 is CASSPPRRGEAFF. The CDR3 DNA reads TGTGCCAGCAGCCCCCCCCGGAGGGGTGAAGCTTTCTTT.

This clone has only one observation. This rearrangement joins TRBV25-1 to TRBJ1-4; D unresolved. V was shortened by 4 bases and J by 6 bases, with 12 bases between the two germline ends. The germline V gene encodes CDR1 MGHDK and CDR2 SYGVNS. This CDR3 spans 14 amino acids. For the CDR3, the DNA is TGTGCCAGCAGTGTCTTACTCGGGGATGAAAAACTGTTTTTT. Translating it yields CASSVLLGDEKLFF.

The genes are TRBV27 and TRBJ2-7; possible D gene TRBD1, 6 bases. The CDR3 consists of 14 residues. The germline V and J ends were trimmed by 1 base and 0 bases, with 7 bases remaining between them. Germline CDR1 is MNHEY and CDR2 is SMNVEV (reference sequence). The CDR3 DNA reads TGTGCCAGCAGTTTATGGGACAACTCCTACGAGCAGTACTTC. Amino acids: CASSLWDNSYEQYF.